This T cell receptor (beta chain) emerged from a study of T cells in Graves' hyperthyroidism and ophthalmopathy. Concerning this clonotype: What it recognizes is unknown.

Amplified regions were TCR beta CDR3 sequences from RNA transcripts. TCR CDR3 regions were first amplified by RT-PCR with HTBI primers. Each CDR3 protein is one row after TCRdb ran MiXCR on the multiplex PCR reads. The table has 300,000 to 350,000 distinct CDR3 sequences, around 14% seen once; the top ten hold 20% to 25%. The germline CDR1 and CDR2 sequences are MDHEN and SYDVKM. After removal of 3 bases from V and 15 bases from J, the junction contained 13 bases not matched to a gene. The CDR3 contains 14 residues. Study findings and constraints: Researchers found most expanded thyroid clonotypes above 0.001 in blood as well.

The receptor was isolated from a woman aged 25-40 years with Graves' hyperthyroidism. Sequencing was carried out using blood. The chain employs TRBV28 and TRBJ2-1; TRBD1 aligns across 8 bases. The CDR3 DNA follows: TGTGCCAGCAGTTTGTCTGCTACCGGACAGGGTGGGTTCTTC. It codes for CASSLSATGQGGFF.